This T cell receptor (beta chain) was sequenced during a study of T-cell reconstitution after alpha-beta-depleted transplantation in children. Germline V CDR1 and CDR2: LGHNA, YSLEER. This CDR3 region has 16 residues. After removal of 1 base from V and 6 bases from J, the junction contained 7 bases not matched to a gene. Unique molecular identifiers were incorporated during preparation of the TCRbeta library. TCRdb used MiXCR to reprocess the PCR reads, holding one entry per CDR3 protein. Of a few hundred thousand distinct CDR3 sequences in the sample, 13% were seen once. This clonotype was counted only a few times.

This specimen consisted of PBMCs, mostly from graft donor cells, obtained 360 days after TCRalphabeta/CD19-depleted stem cell transplant. This chain joins TRBV4-3 and TRBJ2-1, with 9 bases fitting TRBD2. The origin of this receptor is a male patient aged 5 to 17 who had a stem cell transplant for acute myeloid leukemia, so the T cells may come from the graft donor. CDR3 in DNA: TGCGCCAGCAGCCAAGTGGGTCGCGGGAGGGCCAATGAGCAGTTCTTC. It is translated as CASSQVGRGRANEQFF.